Sequencing of this TCR beta chain was carried out in a study of T cells in Graves' hyperthyroidism and ophthalmopathy. Overall study context: Blood was drawn when the patient was first diagnosed and still untreated.

CDR1 is SNHLY and CDR2 is FYNNEI in the germline V gene. CDR3 length equals 13 residues. V trimming: 11 bases; J trimming: 7 bases; junction bases outside the gene matches: 11. Amplification of TCR beta CDR3 regions was performed using RNA transcripts as template. The HTBI primer set was used in a first-round RT-PCR of the TCR CDR3. From the multiplex PCR reads, TCRdb called clonotypes with MiXCR, one entry per CDR3 protein. The data show hundreds of thousands of distinct CDR3 sequences, with approximately 25% seen just once and around 70% held by the top ten. This clonotype was recorded a few times. This rearrangement joins TRBV2 to TRBJ2-5, with 9 positions matching TRBD1. The sample was blood. This clonotype was obtained from a man between 45 and 60 years old with Graves' hyperthyroidism. The CDR3 bases are TGTGCCGCCCGGGACAGGGAGATGGTGACCCAGTACTTC. Protein product: CAARDREMVTQYF.